The rows below give T cell receptor beta chains drawn from one sample of a study of CD4 T cells in relation to SARS-CoV-2 and coronaviruses. Clones were read by immunoSEQ multiplex PCR, and TCRdb kept only the in-frame ones, dropping some. The sample consists of about 59,000 clones, 80% to 90% of them appearing once. Sequenced sample: memory CD4+ T cells from PBMCs. Receptor source: a human donor in good health. Each CDR3 is given with its conserved first and last residue. The D gene is left open where the match is weak. Clone size appears in some rows only: once, few, many, or a class for an expanded clone.

clone size,J gene,V gene,D gene,CDR3 protein,CDR3 DNA
-,TRBJ2-2,TRBV18,-,CASSPLRGNTGELFF,TGTGCCAGCTCACCACTCAGGGGTAACACCGGGGAGCTGTTTTTT
few,TRBJ1-6,TRBV5-1,-,CASSLDSGPGNSPLHF,TGCGCCAGCAGCTTGGATTCGGGACCTGGAAATTCACCCCTCCACTTT
-,TRBJ2-1,TRBV28,TRBD1,CASSPRYRGPYISSYNEQFF,TGTGCCAGCAGTCCCCGGTACAGGGGGCCTTATATCAGCTCCTACAATGAGCAGTTCTTC
-,TRBJ2-5,TRBV5-1,-,CASSYAGSAGETQYF,TGCGCCAGCAGCTACGCGGGGTCAGCTGGGGAGACCCAGTACTTC
-,TRBJ2-7,TRBV11-2,-,CASSLRISSYEQYF,TGTGCCAGCAGCTTAAGGATTAGCTCCTACGAGCAGTACTTC
-,TRBJ1-5,TRBV30,-,CAWSSGVTSNQPQHF,TGTGCCTGGAGTAGCGGGGTCACGAGCAATCAGCCCCAGCATTTT
-,TRBJ2-1,TRBV11-2,TRBD2,CASSLWTSGYNEQFF,TGTGCCAGCAGCTTATGGACTAGCGGCTACAATGAGCAGTTCTTC
-,TRBJ1-5,TRBV5-1,-,CCPRTTKHQPQHF,TGCTGCCCGAGGACAACCAAACATCAGCCCCAGCATTTT
-,TRBJ2-3,TRBV14,TRBD1,CASSQTGVIFTDTQYF,TGTGCCAGCAGCCAGACAGGGGTCATCTTCACAGATACGCAGTATTTT
-,TRBJ1-6,TRBV6-1,-,CASSELRQYSPLHF,TGTGCCAGCAGTGAACTCCGGCAGTATTCACCCCTCCACTTT
-,TRBJ1-2,TRBV15,-,CATSRERGFNGYTF,TGTGCCACCAGCAGAGAAAGGGGATTCAATGGCTACACCTTC
-,TRBJ2-2,TRBV28,TRBD2,CASSSRRLAGSGELFF,TGTGCCAGCAGTTCAAGGAGACTAGCGGGATCCGGGGAGCTGTTTTTT
-,TRBJ2-1,TRBV20-1,TRBD2,CSASLVAGVYEQFF,TGCAGTGCTAGTTTGGTAGCGGGAGTATATGAGCAGTTCTTC
-,TRBJ1-2,TRBV10-3,TRBD1,CAISEWTGSGYTF,TGTGCCATCAGTGAGTGGACAGGGTCCGGCTACACCTTC
-,TRBJ2-7,TRBV28,-,CASSLSGSLGGEQYF,TGTGCCAGCAGTTTATCCGGGTCCCTTGGGGGCGAGCAGTACTTC
-,TRBJ2-7,TRBV6-5,-,CASRRTEAYEQYF,TGTGCCAGCAGACGGACAGAAGCCTACGAGCAGTACTTC
-,TRBJ2-7,TRBV18,TRBD1,CASSPRQGTYEQYF,TGTGCCAGCTCACCACGACAGGGCACCTACGAGCAGTACTTC
-,TRBJ2-7,TRBV5-1,-,CASSFDPYEQYF,TGCGCCAGCAGCTTCGACCCGTACGAGCAGTACTTC
-,TRBJ2-5,TRBV14,TRBD2,CASSQGQQNLAGFQETQYF,TGTGCCAGCAGCCAAGGGCAGCAGAATCTAGCGGGCTTTCAAGAGACCCAGTACTTC
-,TRBJ2-2,TRBV18,TRBD2,CASSPNSGSTGELFF,TGTGCCAGCTCACCGAATAGCGGGAGTACCGGGGAGCTGTTTTTT
-,TRBJ1-5,TRBV28,-,CASSGDQPQHF,TGTGCCAGTTCGGGGGATCAGCCCCAGCATTTT
once,TRBJ2-7,TRBV7-9,-,CASSLASLRGSYEQYF,TGTGCCAGCAGCTTAGCCTCCCTGCGGGGCAGCTACGAGCAGTACTTC
-,TRBJ2-5,TRBV2,TRBD1,CASNSGTGQETQYF,TGTGCCAGCAACTCCGGGACAGGACAAGAGACCCAGTACTTC
-,TRBJ2-7,TRBV28,-,CASKNRLGLSGEQYF,TGTGCCAGCAAAAATCGGTTGGGTCTATCGGGAGAGCAGTACTTC
-,TRBJ2-1,TRBV28,-,CASSRDRGGLAGNNEQFF,TGTGCCAGCAGCCGGGACAGGGGTGGCCTAGCGGGAAACAATGAGCAGTTCTTC
-,TRBJ2-3,TRBV3-1/TRBV3-2,TRBD1,CASSQNRGDTQYF,TGTGCCAGCAGCCAAAACAGGGGGGATACGCAGTATTTT
-,TRBJ2-2,TRBV6-5,-,CAINQGITGELFF,TGTGCCATCAACCAGGGGATCACCGGGGAGCTGTTTTTT
-,TRBJ1-1,TRBV28,-,CASRRRRGNTEAFF,TGTGCCAGCAGAAGGCGGAGGGGGAACACTGAAGCTTTCTTT
-,TRBJ2-7,TRBV6-1,-,CASSALAAVTAVYEQYF,TGTGCCAGCAGTGCGTTGGCAGCGGTCACCGCAGTCTACGAGCAGTACTTC
-,TRBJ2-3,TRBV9,TRBD2,CASSSGLAGVDTQYF,TGTGCCAGCAGTTCCGGACTAGCGGGAGTTGATACGCAGTATTTT
few,TRBJ2-7,TRBV10-1,TRBD1,CASSPDRGEQYF,TGCGCCAGCAGTCCCGACAGGGGCGAGCAGTACTTC
once,TRBJ2-1,TRBV11-2,-,CASSRDPGGEQFF,TGTGCCAGTAGCCGGGATCCCGGGGGAGAGCAGTTCTTC
-,TRBJ2-2,TRBV5-4,TRBD2,CASSSGLSYTGELFF,TGTGCCAGCAGCTCGGGACTATCGTACACCGGGGAGCTGTTTTTT
-,TRBJ1-6,TRBV6-5,-,CASSYSGVDSPLHF,TGTGCCAGCAGTTACTCGGGGGTGGATTCACCCCTCCACTTT
-,TRBJ2-2,TRBV20-1,TRBD2,CSASGLAGTGELFF,TGCAGTGCTAGTGGACTAGCGGGGACCGGGGAGCTGTTTTTT
-,TRBJ2-1,TRBV7-9,-,CASTFTSGNYNEQFF,TGTGCCAGCACCTTTACCTCAGGGAACTACAATGAGCAGTTCTTC
-,TRBJ2-2,TRBV9,-,CASSVRSPPLTGELFF,TGTGCCAGCAGCGTCCGCTCCCCTCCCTTAACCGGGGAGCTGTTTTTT
-,TRBJ2-7,TRBV18,-,CASSPVTLGYEQYF,TGTGCCAGCTCACCCGTCACCTTGGGCTACGAGCAGTACTTC
-,TRBJ2-2,TRBV6-5,TRBD2,CASTGGPSGELFF,TGTGCCAGCACGGGGGGGCCCTCCGGGGAGCTGTTTTTT
once,TRBJ2-3,TRBV2,-,CASNLRATDTQYF,TGTGCCAGCAATCTGCGGGCCACAGATACGCAGTATTTT
once,TRBJ2-7,TRBV28,-,CASRFWNQGPLSYEQYF,TGTGCCAGCAGATTCTGGAACCAGGGTCCTTTGTCCTACGAGCAGTACTTC
-,TRBJ1-6,TRBV2,TRBD1,CASSLQGAYNSPLHF,TGTGCCAGCAGCTTACAGGGGGCCTATAATTCACCCCTCCACTTT
-,TRBJ2-1,TRBV5-1,TRBD2,CASSPGTSGRPSLEQFF,TGCGCCAGCAGTCCCGGGACTAGCGGGAGGCCCTCACTTGAGCAGTTCTTC
once,TRBJ1-4,TRBV6-4,-,CASSDSRSTNEKLFF,TGTGCCAGCAGTGACTCGAGATCAACTAATGAAAAACTGTTTTTT
-,TRBJ2-7,TRBV5-1,-,CASSFTGVHEQYF,TGCGCCAGCAGCTTCACCGGGGTCCACGAGCAGTACTTC
-,TRBJ2-7,TRBV7-8,TRBD2,CASSPHQSSGSSYEQYF,TGTGCCAGCAGCCCCCACCAATCTAGCGGGAGTTCCTACGAGCAGTACTTC
-,TRBJ2-1,TRBV6-5,-,CASSYSRDRGSEQFF,TGTGCCAGCAGTTACTCTAGGGACCGAGGGTCTGAGCAGTTCTTC
-,TRBJ2-1,TRBV7-6,TRBD2,CASSLAYGNQAGVGYNEQFF,TGTGCCAGCAGCTTAGCTTACGGCAACCAAGCGGGAGTTGGTTACAATGAGCAGTTCTTC
-,TRBJ2-5,TRBV28,TRBD1,CASSTTGTGARGTQYF,TGTGCCAGCAGCACCACCGGGACAGGTGCGCGGGGGACCCAGTACTTC
-,TRBJ1-6,TRBV30,-,CAWSVRWGSDSPLHF,TGTGCCTGGAGTGTACGATGGGGGAGCGATTCACCCCTCCACTTT
once,TRBJ1-5,TRBV6-6,TRBD1,CASRRQGSGNQPQHF,TGTGCCAGCAGAAGACAGGGGTCGGGCAATCAGCCCCAGCATTTT
-,TRBJ2-1,TRBV6-1,TRBD2,CASSEAFGLANPNEQFF,TGTGCCAGCAGTGAAGCGTTCGGACTAGCTAATCCGAATGAGCAGTTCTTC
-,TRBJ1-2,TRBV7-9,TRBD1,CASSRDRNYGYTF,TGTGCCAGCAGTAGGGACAGGAACTATGGCTACACCTTC
few,TRBJ1-2,TRBV7-3,-,CASSLTVGEGYTF,TGTGCCAGCAGCTTAACAGTAGGGGAAGGCTACACCTTC
-,TRBJ1-4,TRBV5-8,TRBD1,CASSWDRRPGPNEKLFF,TGTGCCAGCAGCTGGGACAGAAGGCCTGGCCCCAATGAAAAACTGTTTTTT
-,TRBJ1-6,TRBV2,-,CASSDTNSPLHF,TGTGCCAGCAGTGATACGAATTCACCCCTCCACTTT
few,TRBJ2-1,TRBV5-5,-,CASLRGGASYNEQFF,TGTGCCAGCTTGCGAGGAGGGGCCTCCTACAATGAGCAGTTCTTC
-,TRBJ2-7,TRBV6-2/TRBV6-3,-,CASSYWPGSLASEQYF,TGTGCCAGCAGTTATTGGCCAGGGTCGCTAGCGTCCGAGCAGTACTTC